What follows describes a single TCR beta chain. This sample is drawn from a study of cytomegalovirus exposure and HLA in healthy donors. A multiplex PCR was run with 60 Vbeta primers and 13 Jbeta primers. The repertoire was sequenced with immunoSEQ multiplex PCR; TCRdb's copy has only in-frame clones and lacks some. Among about 190,000 clones listed, 87% were seen once. Germline assignment: CDR1 SEHNR and CDR2 FQNEAQ (reference sequence). V was cut by 6 bases and J by 5 bases, with 13 bases left in between. The CDR3 has 14 residues. This chain uses TRBV7-9 with TRBJ2-2; possible D gene TRBD1, 6 bases. Sequenced input: PBMCs. The sequence came from a man younger than 45 in good health and CMV-seronegative. The CDR3 sequence: CASSSQQGTGELFF. CDR3 nucleotides: TGTGCCAGCAGTTCCCAACAGGGTACCGGGGAGCTGTTTTTT. Full variable domain (remainder filled in from reference TRBV7-9 and TRBJ2-2): DTGVSQNPRHKITKRGQNVTFRCDPISEHNRLYWYRQTLGQGPEFLTYFQNEAQLEKSRLLSDRFSAERPKGSFSTLEIQRTEQGDSAMYLCASSSQQGTGELFFGEGSRLTVL.